This TCR beta chain was sequenced for a study of beta chain features in type 1 diabetes. As for the study in general: The samples had more than 95 million sorted cells examined in all. Findings and limits, study-wide: Individuals with type 1 diabetes displayed fewer insertions and more deletions at VDJ junctions. Type 1 diabetes patients showed a moderate but significant shortening of TCRB CDR3s in all four CD4+ subsets. Reads derived from cDNA could over-represent cells showing high TCR expression.

Regarding this clone: Antigen: not known. The sample contains more than one DNA sequence encoding this CDR3.

Trimming stripped 2 bases from V and 2 bases from J, with 0 bases between. From germline, CDR1 is LGHNT and CDR2 FRNRAP. The CDR3 length is 11 residues. Every isolated RNA sample was fully reverse transcribed, so sequencing captured expressed TCRB transcripts. Sequencing was performed with immunoSEQ multiplex PCR; in TCRdb, only in-frame clones are kept and a portion is missing. This sample has about 370,000 clones, with roughly 9.8% found just once. The sample was central memory CD4+ T cells from blood. The genes are TRBV12-5 and TRBJ1-1; D remains ambiguous. The clonotype comes from a man under 40 with type 1 diabetes. The CDR3 sequence is CASGLNTEAFF. The CDR3 nucleotides are TGTGCTAGTGGTTTGAACACTGAAGCTTTCTTT.